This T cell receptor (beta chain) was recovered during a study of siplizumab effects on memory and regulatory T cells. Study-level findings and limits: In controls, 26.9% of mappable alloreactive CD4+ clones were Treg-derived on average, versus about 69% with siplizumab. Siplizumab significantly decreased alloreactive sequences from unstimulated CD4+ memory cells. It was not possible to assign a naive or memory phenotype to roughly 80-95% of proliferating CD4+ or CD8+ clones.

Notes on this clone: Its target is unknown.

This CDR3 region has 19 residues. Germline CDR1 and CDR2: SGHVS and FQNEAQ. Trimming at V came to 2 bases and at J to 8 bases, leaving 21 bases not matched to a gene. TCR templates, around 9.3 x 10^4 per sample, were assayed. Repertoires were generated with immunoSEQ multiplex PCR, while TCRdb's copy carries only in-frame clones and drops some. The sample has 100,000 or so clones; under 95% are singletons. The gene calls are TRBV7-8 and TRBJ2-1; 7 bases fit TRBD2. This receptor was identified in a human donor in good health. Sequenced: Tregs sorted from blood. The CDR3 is CASSLRGGGAAGPGDEQFF. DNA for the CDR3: TGTGCCAGCAGCTTAAGGGGCGGGGGAGCGGCGGGCCCCGGTGATGAGCAGTTCTTC.